This TCR beta chain was sequenced for a study of T cell repertoires in cytomegalovirus infection. TCRdb independently ran MiXCR on the reads; one entry per CDR3 protein. Of about 180,000 distinct CDR3 sequences detected, approximately 15% appear once; the ten largest clones hold 25% to 30%. This clonotype has at least ten counts. Its antigen remains unidentified. Broader study findings: Individuals carrying CMV plus the relevant HLA were identified by cumulative frequency of public TCR beta families.

Trimming stripped 5 bases from V and 0 bases from J, with 12 bases between. The CDR3 contains 15 residues. CDR1 is SGHVS and CDR2 is FQNEAQ in the germline V gene. The chain recombines TRBV7-8 with TRBJ2-3; TRBD2 might be the D (6 bases). This clonotype was obtained from a human donor in good health (CMV status not recorded). Some clones in this sample may be carry-over from other donors' samples. The specimen was PBMCs. The CDR3 DNA reads TGTGCCAGCAGCACGGGACTTTGGAGCACAGATACGCAGTATTTT. Translating it yields CASSTGLWSTDTQYF.